The T cell receptor beta chain under discussion was sequenced for a study of OX40 agonist ivuxolimab in advanced cancers. Some background on the complete study: The costimulatory receptor OX40 (CD134) was targeted by ivuxolimab, a fully human IgG2 agonistic monoclonal antibody. Intravenous ivuxolimab was administered to patients every 2 weeks at six dose levels: 0.01, 0.1, 0.3, 1.5, 3 and 10 mg/kg. Of the roughly 51 patients in dose escalation, about 19 had hepatocellular carcinoma, roughly 15 had melanoma, 9 had renal cell carcinoma and 9 had head and neck cancer. In the dose-escalation cohort, 75% to 90% of patients were male, and the mean age was 60 years with a range of about 23 to 79. Patients were allowed to have had prior anti-PD-1, anti-PD-L1 or anti-CTLA-4 therapy, and around 43% of the dose-escalation patients had been treated with checkpoint inhibitors. Partial responses occurred in three dose-escalation patients: two with cutaneous melanoma and one with hepatocellular carcinoma. Peripheral TCRbeta sequencing was intended to test whether TCR sequence diversity was altered and clonal T-cell expansion was caused by ivuxolimab. The paper reports the monotherapy dose-escalation portion (N of about 56 patients) of the phase I ivuxolimab trial.

Sequences SGHAT (CDR1) and FQNNGV (CDR2) are obtained from the germline V gene. V and J are trimmed by 5 bases and 3 bases, and the gene matches miss 4 bases of the junction. The CDR3 numbers 15 residues from cysteine through phenylalanine. Of all the DNA, just the CDR3 is kept, 45 bases in frame from base 1. Patients with autoimmune disease history or receiving systemic immunosuppression were excluded from the trial. Peripheral blood for TCR sequencing was drawn from every dose cohort at baseline, at cycle 4 day 1 and at cycle 7 day 1. Samples were obtained from an open-label, multicenter, first-in-human phase I dose-escalation trial of ivuxolimab. Adults with locally advanced or metastatic melanoma, renal cell carcinoma, hepatocellular carcinoma or head and neck squamous cell carcinoma were enrolled in the trial. Before TCR sequencing, CD4+ T cells and CD8+ T cells from peripheral blood were sorted into separate populations.

The paper as a whole reports these results and caveats: Which antigens the clonally expanded peripheral T cells were specific for was not determined. After ivuxolimab, more expanded clones were found on average in CD8+ T cells than in CD4+ T cells. In partial responders in the 0.1-3.0 mg/kg groups, normalized peripheral clonal expansion was found to be among the lowest, especially among CD8+ T cells. Low levels of normalized T-cell clonal expansion were also seen in some nonresponding patients. Clonal expansion of both CD4+ and CD8+ blood T cells was observed from baseline to week 6 at doses 0.1 to 3.0 mg/kg.

About this clone: What antigen it recognizes has not been identified. One base away there is no much larger clone; base qualities are not given.

Genomic DNA was extracted from sorted cells for sequencing of the TCRbeta CDR3 region. The immunoSEQ Assay was used to sequence the TCRbeta CDR3 regions. TCRdb took over this immuneACCESS table, retaining in-frame rearrangements with V and J assigned. Such tables are incomplete; in checked studies, under half of the missing clones stem from an unresolved V gene, and the remainder is unexplained. For this sample the table gives about 80,000 clones, of which 80% to 90% were detected only once. The ten largest make up approximately 1.9% of the sample. The specimen comprised CD4+ or CD8+ T cells sorted from blood, sampled in a trial of the OX40 agonist ivuxolimab. The TCR originated in an adult with an advanced solid tumor such as melanoma, head and neck, liver or kidney cancer. The chain employs TRBV11-2 and TRBJ2-7, with TRBD2 identical over 13 junction bases. The CDR3 region: CASSPRLAGGYEQYF. The sequenced DNA is TGTGCCAGCAGCCCTCGACTAGCGGGAGGCTACGAGCAGTACTTC.